This T cell receptor beta chain was sequenced for a study of T cells in women clearing cervical HPV infection. Overall study context: Cases' blood sampling followed lesion detection by median roughly 150 days (90 to 200).

MY09/MY11 PCR detected cervical HPV DNA; dot-blot assigned genotypes. Study-wide results and limits: Associations may precede or follow infection; HPV-specific or memory T cells were not isolated.

Average input was about 1,200 ng genomic DNA for immunoSEQ TCR beta CDR3 amplification. Using immunoSEQ multiplex PCR, the repertoire was profiled, and TCRdb retains in-frame clones only, with some absent. The sample spans about 34,000 clones; the ten largest clones claim approximately 2.8%. About this clone itself: Its antigen is not identified. The CDR3 goes on 3 residues after the read ends, and that part is filled in from the germline J gene.

The CDR3 is 14 residues long. Germline values: CDR1 SGHTA, CDR2 FQGNSA. The source is a woman aged 18-70 years with a cervical HPV16 infection that either progressed to CIN3+ or cleared (not recorded which). The rearrangement uses TRBV7-2 and TRBJ2-4; a weak D match, TRBD1 (5 bases). The sequencing sample was made of blood buffy coat. CDR3 region: CASSLAGAFYGQYF. The sequenced CDR3 bases are TGTGCCAGCAGCTTAGCAGGGGCGTTCTATGGT.